Sequencing of this TCR beta chain was carried out in a study of T cell clusters in autoimmune cytopenias (dated by TCRdb to about 2019). Regarding the study in general: Per sample, TRB sequencing gave a median depth of about 53,000 reads and a median of about 2,300 distinct TRB clonotypes. Peripheral blood TRB and IGH repertoires were sequenced in autoimmune cytopenia patients at active disease and during treatment follow-up, alongside healthy, CLL and autoimmune hepatitis controls. The study was designed to test whether a disease-specific immune repertoire signature usable as a blood-based biomarker is carried by autoimmune cytopenia patients. Overall study outcomes, separate from this receptor: Shifts in the TRB repertoire, including less even repertoires in secondary cytopenia and CLL, were mostly a reflection of lymphoma bias and not of autoimmunity. The GLIPH analysis suggested a lack of physiological T cell clusters in primary autoimmune cytopenia patients, since approximately 50 clusters were exclusive to healthy donors whereas 15 to 20 were exclusive to patients. Around 3-fold more exclusive TRB clusters were observed in healthy donors than in active autoimmune hepatitis patients, consistent with an autoimmunity-wide signature. The T cell clusters were defined in silico only, and their functional role remained to be validated experimentally. In the comparison of secondary cytopenia with CLL, the cluster-lack signature was not observed, apparently because the dominant lymphoma-associated repertoire masked the signature.

This clonotype is medium-sized (0.01 to 0.1%) as judged by frequency; no count is noted. Its cognate antigen has yet to be identified. Each sample's TRB amplification started from 250 to 300 ng of peripheral blood genomic DNA, which corresponds to roughly 38,000 genome equivalents. Taken from the germline V gene (reference sequence), the CDR1 and CDR2 loops are LNHDA and SQIVND. The CDR3, cysteine through phenylalanine, is 13 amino acids long. Only the protein is on record. Multiplex PCR with a touch-down protocol amplified TRB rearrangements, with the TRB-A and TRB-B primer pools combined in a single tube. Illumina adapters and sample indices were added to the amplicons through two consecutive PCR reactions using Phusion HS II polymerase. After gel purification with the NucleoSpin Gel and PCR Clean-up kit, the amplicons were quantified by Qubit and checked for quality on an Agilent 2100 Bioanalyzer. Sequencing of the libraries was performed on an Illumina MiSeq with 600-cycle, single-indexed, paired-end runs. The authors' analysis ran thus. TRB reads were aligned and assembled with MiXCR version 2.1.12 using the default MiXCR reference library. A clone was defined by each unique CDR3 nucleotide sequence, and the analysis included only productive sequences with two or more reads. Repertoire diversity was assessed by alpha-parameterized diversity profiles (alpha 0 to 5), including Shannon (alpha 1) and Simpson (alpha 2) indices, computed with an R script. Combinatorial TRB VJ usage was calculated with the tcR package and was compared between cohorts by principal component analysis performed with ade4. GLIPH was used to cluster TCRbeta CDR3s in pairs of cohorts matched for age and read depth, and a Wilcoxon test was used to compare cluster frequencies. Reads reprocessed by TCRdb are summarized as one entry per CDR3 protein sequence, and DNA is absent. None of the V and J calls come from the authors' own analysis; TCRdb made them. The table for this sample shows approximately 7,800 distinct CDR3 sequences. About 4.7% of the sample goes to the ten largest clones.

Sequencing was performed on peripheral blood. This sequence originates from a human donor with an autoimmune cytopenia or autoimmune hepatitis (not recorded which). The sequence links TRBV19 to TRBJ1-2; TCRdb outputs TRBD1, but without DNA this stays unchecked. This receptor has the CDR3 CASSIFGHHGYTF.